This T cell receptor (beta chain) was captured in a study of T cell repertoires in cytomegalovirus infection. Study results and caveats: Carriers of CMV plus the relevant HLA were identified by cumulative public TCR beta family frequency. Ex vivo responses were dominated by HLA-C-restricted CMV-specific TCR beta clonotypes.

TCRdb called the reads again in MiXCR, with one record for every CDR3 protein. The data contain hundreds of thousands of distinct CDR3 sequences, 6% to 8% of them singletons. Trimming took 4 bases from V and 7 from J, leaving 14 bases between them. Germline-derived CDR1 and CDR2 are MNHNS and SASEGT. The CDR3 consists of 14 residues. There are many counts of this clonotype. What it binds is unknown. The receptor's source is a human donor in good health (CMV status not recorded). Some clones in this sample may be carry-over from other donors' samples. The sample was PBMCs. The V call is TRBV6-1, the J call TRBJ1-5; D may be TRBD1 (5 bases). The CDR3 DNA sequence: TGTGCCAGCAGTGCTGAGGTGGGGGAGCAGCCCCAGCATTTT. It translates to CASSAEVGEQPQHF.